The rows below give T cell receptor beta chains drawn from one sample of a study of T-cell reconstitution after alpha-beta-depleted transplantation in children. Using its own MiXCR run on the PCR reads, TCRdb lists one record per CDR3 protein. Of approximately 240,000 distinct CDR3 sequences listed, about a tenth are singletons. Sequenced material: PBMCs, taken before TCRalphabeta/CD19-depleted stem cell transplant. These receptors came from a child in the first two years of life with acute myeloid leukemia, due to receive a stem cell transplant. Both conserved end residues are part of each CDR3. Each record gives: CDR3 protein, CDR3 DNA, V gene, J gene, clone size, D gene. D genes are given only for firm matches. Not all rows give a size; the values are once, few, many and, for expanded clones, a class.

CASSLVGESYNEQFF	TGCGCCAGCAGCTTGGTAGGGGAATCCTACAATGAGCAGTTCTTC	TRBV5-1	TRBJ2-1	.	.
CASRDRPNTEAFF	TGTGCCAGCAGAGACAGACCGAACACTGAAGCTTTCTTT	TRBV19	TRBJ1-1	.	.
CASSVTGSNQPQHF	TGTGCCAGTAGTGTGACAGGGAGCAATCAGCCCCAGCATTTT	TRBV19	TRBJ1-5	many	TRBD1
CSAVDDGPYEQYF	TGCAGTGCTGTCGACGATGGGCCCTACGAGCAGTACTTC	TRBV20-1	TRBJ2-7	many	.
CTSRRIGQGNYGYTF	TGTACCAGCAGAAGAATCGGACAGGGAAACTATGGCTACACCTTC	TRBV28	TRBJ1-2	.	TRBD1
CSARELAGDNEQFF	TGCAGTGCTAGAGAACTAGCGGGGGACAATGAGCAGTTCTTC	TRBV20-1	TRBJ2-1	many	TRBD2
CASSEGGGGQFF	TGTGCCAGCAGCGAGGGGGGGGGAGGGCAGTTCTTC	TRBV9	TRBJ2-1	many	.
CASSHGQGVGTNEKLFF	TGTGCCAGCTCACACGGACAGGGTGTAGGGACTAATGAAAAACTGTTTTTT	TRBV18	TRBJ1-4	.	TRBD1
CASSQEAGGRSDTQYF	TGTGCCAGCAGCCAAGAAGCGGGAGGGCGTTCAGATACGCAGTATTTT	TRBV14	TRBJ2-3	.	TRBD2
CASSRPGQGITIYF	TGTGCCAGCAGTAGACCGGGACAGGGAATCACCATATATTTT	TRBV28	TRBJ1-3	many	TRBD1